This TCR beta chain was observed in a study of blood T cell repertoires in COVID-19. Overall study: COVID-19 samples from acute and convalescent phases originated in the United States, Italy and Spain. PBMCs, B-cell-depleted T cells, or T cells were the source of the cDNA or gDNA that made up the material.

Per the original methods: By means of reference gene primer amplification, nucleated cell counts were estimated. The table came from immunoSEQ multiplex PCR; TCRdb's copy has only in-frame clones and leaves some out. For V, J and clone size, that table is used; D and trimming come from the DNA. This sample has 250,000 or so clones, with 86% found just once. V was cut by 2 bases and J by 5 bases, with 18 bases left in between. CDR3 length: 16 residues. Germline loops: CDR1 LGHDT, CDR2 YNNKEL (reference sequence). What was sequenced was peripheral blood. The clonotype comes from a woman aged 25-40 years with active or convalescent COVID-19. V and J are TRBV3-1 (or the pseudogene TRBV3-2) and TRBJ1-1; possibly TRBD1 for D (5 bases). CDR3 region: CASSQTPGGDWTEAFF. CDR3 in DNA: TGTGCCAGCAGCCAAACCCCTGGGGGGGATTGGACTGAAGCTTTCTTT.